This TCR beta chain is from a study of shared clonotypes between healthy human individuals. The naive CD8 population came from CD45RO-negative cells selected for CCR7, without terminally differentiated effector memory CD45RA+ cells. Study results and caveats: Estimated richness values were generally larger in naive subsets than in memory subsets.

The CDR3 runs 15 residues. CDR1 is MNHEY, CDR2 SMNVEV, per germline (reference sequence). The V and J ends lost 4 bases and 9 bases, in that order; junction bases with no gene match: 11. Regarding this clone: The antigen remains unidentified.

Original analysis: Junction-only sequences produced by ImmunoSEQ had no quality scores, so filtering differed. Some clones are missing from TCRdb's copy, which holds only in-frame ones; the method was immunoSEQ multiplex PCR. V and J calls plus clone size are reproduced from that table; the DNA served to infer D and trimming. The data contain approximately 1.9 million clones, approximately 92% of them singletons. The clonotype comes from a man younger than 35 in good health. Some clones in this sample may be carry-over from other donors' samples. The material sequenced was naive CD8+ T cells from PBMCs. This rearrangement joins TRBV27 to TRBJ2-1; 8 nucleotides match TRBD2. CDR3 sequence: CASSSPLGGAVEQFF. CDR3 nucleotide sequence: TGTGCCAGCAGTTCACCCCTCGGGGGGGCAGTTGAGCAGTTCTTC.